The 6 T cell receptor beta chains listed next were all sequenced from one sample in a study of OX40 agonist ivuxolimab in advanced cancers. TCRdb keeps only in-frame clones here, not all; method: immunoSEQ multiplex PCR. The sample contains 30,000 or so clones, about nine tenths of which appear only once. Sequenced material: CD4+ or CD8+ T cells sorted from blood, taken in a trial of the OX40 agonist ivuxolimab. These receptors were taken from an adult with an advanced solid tumor such as melanoma, head and neck, liver or kidney cancer.

The rearrangement uses TRBV5-4 and TRBJ2-7; 10 positions agree with TRBD2. Per germline, CDR1 SGHNT and CDR2 YYREEE (reference sequence). The CDR3 sequence is 15 residues long. V lost 4 bases and J lost 4; bases outside the gene matches: 8. CDR3 sequence: CASSPSGSIQYEQYF. CDR3 nucleotide sequence: TGTGCCAGCAGCCCTAGCGGGAGTATCCAGTACGAGCAGTACTTC.

J is TRBJ2-7 and V is TRBV2; 8 bases are a match to TRBD1. This CDR3 contains 14 residues. The junction had 10 bases not matched to a gene; V was cut back by 6 bases and J by 6 bases. Per the germline V gene, CDR1 is SNHLY and CDR2 is FYNNEI. DNA of the CDR3: TGTGCCAGCAGATCGATTGTGGACAGGGCCGAGCAGTACTTC. Translating gives CASRSIVDRAEQYF.

The V and J genes are TRBV5-4 and TRBJ1-4; D is perhaps TRBD1 (5 bases). Germline assignment: CDR1 SGHNT and CDR2 YYREEE (reference sequence). The CDR3 is 15 amino acids. Between the trimmed V and J ends, which lost 0 bases and 3 bases, there was a span of 9 bases. The CDR3 here is CASSLVGGANEKLFF. CDR3 coding DNA: TGTGCCAGCAGCTTGGTGGGGGGGGCTAATGAAAAACTGTTTTTT.

The chain joins TRBV5-4 to TRBJ2-1, with TRBD2 matching over 14 bases. This CDR3 is built from 19 residues. Germline CDR1 reads SGHNT; CDR2 reads YYREEE (reference sequence). Trimming removed 7 bases from V and 4 bases from J; junction bases left unmatched: 16. DNA of the CDR3: TGTGCCAGCGGACTGGAGAGACTAGCGGGAGGGAAGGAGTACAATGAGCAGTTCTTC. This codes for CASGLERLAGGKEYNEQFF.

This chain links TRBV29-1 with TRBJ1-2; D is uncertain. CDR1 SQVTM and CDR2 ANQGSEA come from the germline V gene. Deletions cut 0 bases from V and 3 bases from J, with 17 bases between. This CDR3 contains 16 residues. The CDR3 DNA is TGCAGCGTTGAAGATGAGTTCACCCCCGACGACTATGGCTACACCTTC. It encodes CSVEDEFTPDDYGYTF. Drawing the rest from reference TRBV29-1 and TRBJ1-2, the complete variable domain is SAVISQKPSRDICQRGTSLTIQCQVDSQVTMMFWYRQQPGQSLTLIATANQGSEATYESGFVIDKFPISRPNLTFSTLTVSNMSPEDSSIYLCSVEDEFTPDDYGYTFGSGTRLTVV.

The chain is built from TRBV7-6 and TRBJ2-3, with D possibly TRBD1 on 6 matching bases. The CDR3 loop spans 17 amino acids. Germline assignment: CDR1 SGHVS and CDR2 FNYEAQ. V was trimmed by 4 bases and J by 3 bases, leaving 20 bases between them. The CDR3 nucleotides are TGTGCCAGCAGCTCCGGGACATTAGGGCTCGTAACAGATACGCAGTATTTT. This sequence encodes CASSSGTLGLVTDTQYF.